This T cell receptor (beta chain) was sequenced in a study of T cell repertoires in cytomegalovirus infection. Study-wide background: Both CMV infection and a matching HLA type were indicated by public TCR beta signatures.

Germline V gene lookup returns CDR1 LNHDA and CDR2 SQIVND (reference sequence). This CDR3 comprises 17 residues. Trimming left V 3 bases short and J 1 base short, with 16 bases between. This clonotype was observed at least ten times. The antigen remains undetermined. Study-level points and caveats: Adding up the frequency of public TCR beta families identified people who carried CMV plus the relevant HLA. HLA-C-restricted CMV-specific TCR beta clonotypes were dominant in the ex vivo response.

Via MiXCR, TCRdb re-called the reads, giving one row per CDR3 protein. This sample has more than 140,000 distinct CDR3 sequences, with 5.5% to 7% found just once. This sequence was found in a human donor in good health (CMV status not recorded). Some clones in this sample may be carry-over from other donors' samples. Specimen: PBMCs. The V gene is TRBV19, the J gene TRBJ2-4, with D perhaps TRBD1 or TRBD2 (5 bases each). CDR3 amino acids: CASSMGDSNFAKNIQYF. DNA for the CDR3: TGTGCCAGTAGTATGGGGGATAGCAATTTTGCCAAAAACATTCAGTACTTC.